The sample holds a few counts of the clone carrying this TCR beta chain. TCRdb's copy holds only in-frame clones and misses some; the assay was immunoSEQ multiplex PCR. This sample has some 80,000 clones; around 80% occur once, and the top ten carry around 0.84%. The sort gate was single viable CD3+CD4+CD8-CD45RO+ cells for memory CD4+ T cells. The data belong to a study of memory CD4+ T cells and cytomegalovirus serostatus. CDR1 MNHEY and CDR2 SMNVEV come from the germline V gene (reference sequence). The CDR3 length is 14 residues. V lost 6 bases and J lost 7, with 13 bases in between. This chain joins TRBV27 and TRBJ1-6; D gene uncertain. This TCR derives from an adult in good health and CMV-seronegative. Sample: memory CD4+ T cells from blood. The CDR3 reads CASSPHGPNSPLHF. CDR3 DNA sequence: TGTGCCAGCAGCCCTCACGGTCCCAATTCACCCCTCCACTTT.